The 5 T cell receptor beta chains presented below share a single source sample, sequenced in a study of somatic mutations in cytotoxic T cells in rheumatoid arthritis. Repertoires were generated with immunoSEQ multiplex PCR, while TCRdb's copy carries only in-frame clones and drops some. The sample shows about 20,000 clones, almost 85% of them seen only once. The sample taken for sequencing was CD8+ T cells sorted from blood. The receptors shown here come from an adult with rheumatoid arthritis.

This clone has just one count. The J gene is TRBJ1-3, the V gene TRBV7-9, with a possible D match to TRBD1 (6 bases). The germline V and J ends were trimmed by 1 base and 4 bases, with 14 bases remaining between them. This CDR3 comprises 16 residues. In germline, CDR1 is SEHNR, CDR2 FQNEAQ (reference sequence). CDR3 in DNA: TGTGCCAGCAGCTTAGTAACAGGGCCGGAAGGAAACACCATATATTTT. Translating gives CASSLVTGPEGNTIYF.

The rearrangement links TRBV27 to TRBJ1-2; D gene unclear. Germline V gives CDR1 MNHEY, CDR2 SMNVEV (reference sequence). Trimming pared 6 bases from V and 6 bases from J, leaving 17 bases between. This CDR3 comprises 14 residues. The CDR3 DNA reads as TGTGCCAGCAGCGACTTCCCCGGGGAGGATGGCTACACCTTC. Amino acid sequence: CASSDFPGEDGYTF.

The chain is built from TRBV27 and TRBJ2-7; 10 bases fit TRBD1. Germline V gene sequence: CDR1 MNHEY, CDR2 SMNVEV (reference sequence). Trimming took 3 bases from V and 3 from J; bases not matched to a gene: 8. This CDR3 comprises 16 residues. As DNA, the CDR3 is TGTGCCAGCAGTTTTGTCTCGGGACAGGGGTTCTACGAGCAGTACTTC. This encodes CASSFVSGQGFYEQYF.

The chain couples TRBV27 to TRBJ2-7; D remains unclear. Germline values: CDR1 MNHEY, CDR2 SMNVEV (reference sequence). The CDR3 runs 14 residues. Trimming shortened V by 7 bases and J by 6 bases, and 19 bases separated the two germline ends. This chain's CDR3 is CASTPGPQTGEQYF. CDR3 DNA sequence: TGTGCCAGCACCCCCGGGCCCCAAACGGGCGAGCAGTACTTC.

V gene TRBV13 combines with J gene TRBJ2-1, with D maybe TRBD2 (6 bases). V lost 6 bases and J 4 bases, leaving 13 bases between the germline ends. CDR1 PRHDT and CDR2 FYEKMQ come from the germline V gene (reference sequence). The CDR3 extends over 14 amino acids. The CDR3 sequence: CASRQREEYNEQFF. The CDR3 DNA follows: TGTGCCAGCAGACAGAGGGAGGAGTACAATGAGCAGTTCTTC.